The 12 T cell receptor beta chains below come from one sample, sequenced in a study of blood T cell repertoires in COVID-19. This table comes from immunoSEQ multiplex PCR, and its TCRdb copy is limited to in-frame clones, with some not included. The data contain under 300,000 clones, roughly 90% of them singletons. Sequenced material: PBMCs or T cells enriched from blood (not recorded which). The receptors derive from a man aged 40-55 years who had recovered from COVID-19.

The genes are TRBV18 and TRBJ2-3, with 12 bases fitting TRBD1. Trimming took 1 base from V and 4 from J; bases not matched to a gene: 9. This CDR3 region has 18 residues. Germline values: CDR1 KGHSH, CDR2 LQKENI. The DNA of the CDR3 is TGTGCCAGCTCACCACTTGGTCCGGGACAGGGGGCCGCAGATACGCAGTATTTT. Its translation is CASSPLGPGQGAADTQYF.

This chain connects TRBV2 to TRBJ2-3, with D tentatively TRBD1 (5 bases). This CDR3 region has 14 residues. V was clipped by 4 bases and J by 4 bases, with 12 bases between them. Germline CDR1 is SNHLY and CDR2 is FYNNEI. DNA for the CDR3: TGTGCCAGCAGTGTACAGACAGCTGCAGATACGCAGTATTTT. It translates to CASSVQTAADTQYF.

This chain uses TRBV14 with TRBJ1-5, with D possibly TRBD1 on 6 matching bases. The CDR3 consists of 13 residues. Looked up from germline, CDR1 is SGHDN and CDR2 is FVKESK. Trimming cost V 4 bases and J 4 bases, with 8 bases left between them. Written as DNA, the CDR3 is TGTGCCAGCAGCCTCCAGGGGAATCAGCCCCAGCATTTT. It encodes CASSLQGNQPQHF.

V usage is TRBV28 and J usage is TRBJ1-4, with unresolved D. Germline CDR1 is MDHEN and CDR2 is SYDVKM. Trimming shortened V by 3 bases and J by 0 bases, and 11 bases separated the two germline ends. The CDR3 contains 16 residues. CDR3 bases: TGTGCCAGCAGTTTGGTTCCGGTCGCAACTAATGAAAAACTGTTTTTT. It specifies CASSLVPVATNEKLFF.

The genes are TRBV6-5 and TRBJ2-1, with 10 bases lining up with TRBD2. In germline, CDR1 is MNHEY, CDR2 SVGAGI. The CDR3 contains 15 residues. Losses at the gene ends were 6 bases for V and 5 bases for J; bases not matched to a gene: 7. CDR3 region: CASRGGLAAHNEQFF. The CDR3 DNA follows: TGTGCCAGCAGGGGAGGACTAGCGGCCCACAATGAGCAGTTCTTC.

The chain joins TRBV6-7 to TRBJ2-7, with 8 positions matching TRBD2. TRBV6-7 is classed as an ORF, of uncertain function. Trimming removed 6 bases from V and 0 bases from J; junction bases left unmatched: 10. The length of the CDR3 is 16 residues. CDR3 sequence (DNA): TGTGCCAGCAGAACGGGGGGGGCGCCGCTCTCCTACGAGCAGTACTTC. As protein: CASRTGGAPLSYEQYF.

This chain links TRBV7-9 with TRBJ2-1; unclear D gene. V dropped 3 bases and J dropped 12 bases, with 15 bases sitting between them. This CDR3 is 13 amino acids long. Germline assignment: CDR1 SEHNR and CDR2 FQNEAQ (reference sequence). The CDR3 is CASSFTLNSGQFF. Written as DNA, the CDR3 is TGTGCCAGCAGCTTCACCCTTAATTCGGGGCAGTTCTTC.

The chain is built from TRBV28 and TRBJ1-1, with D possibly being TRBD1 (6 bases). This CDR3 spans 16 amino acids. V lost 5 bases, J lost 4 bases, and 20 bases lay in between. CDR1 and CDR2 (germline): MDHEN, SYDVKM. CDR3 in DNA: TGTGCCAGCAGTGATTGGGGGCAGGGCGGGAGCACTGAAGCTTTCTTT. It specifies CASSDWGQGGSTEAFF.

The rearrangement joins TRBV7-2 to TRBJ2-5; 11 nucleotides agree with TRBD2. Losses at the gene ends were 5 bases for V and 4 bases for J; bases not matched to a gene: 6. The CDR3 consists of 15 residues. CDR1 is SGHTA and CDR2 is FQGNSA in the germline V gene. The DNA of the CDR3 is TGTGCCAGCAGCATCAGACTAGCGGGAAGAGAGACCCAGTACTTC. It yields the protein CASSIRLAGRETQYF.

CDR3 loop: CASSRGDGNTIYF. CDR3 coding DNA: TGTGCCAGCAGCCGGGGGGATGGAAACACCATATATTTT. The chain recombines TRBV7-2 with TRBJ1-3, with a tentative D call TRBD1 (5 bases). The CDR3 contains 13 residues. Deletions cut 5 bases from V and 3 bases from J, with 8 bases between. From germline, CDR1 is SGHTA and CDR2 FQGNSA.

This clone has a handful of counts. CDR3 coding DNA: TGCGCCAGCAGCCAAGAAGGGTTGAGCGGGGACAACTACAACACAGATACGCAGTATTTT. Protein product: CASSQEGLSGDNYNTDTQYF. This chain joins TRBV4-3 and TRBJ2-3; D possibly corresponds to TRBD2 (7 bases). Germline-derived CDR1 and CDR2 are LGHNA and YSLEER. V shed 0 bases and J shed 2 bases, with 24 bases lying between them. CDR3 length: 20 residues.

This clone has just one count. The chain recombines TRBV7-2 with TRBJ1-5; 7 bases line up with TRBD1. This CDR3 comprises 16 residues. Germline V CDR1 and CDR2: SGHTA, FQGNSA. Unmatched junction bases numbered 9, after V lost 5 bases and J lost 2 bases. CDR3 DNA sequence: TGTGCCAGCAGCGTGACAGGGCCGCCTGGCAATCAGCCCCAGCATTTT. It codes for CASSVTGPPGNQPQHF.